The entry below gives a single TCR beta chain sequence along with its context. The antigen it recognizes is unknown. Per-nucleotide qualities are absent, and no much larger clonotype sits a single base away. Sequences SGHRS (CDR1) and YFSETQ (CDR2) are obtained from the germline V gene. The CDR3 runs 16 amino acids, cysteine and phenylalanine included. The sequence is cut down to CDR3 DNA, 48 bases in frame from base 1. For this chain, trimming is 0 bases at the V end and 10 bases at the J end, and the number of junction bases without a gene match is 11. Participants were included only if at least one PBMC sample before ART initiation and at least two post-ART samples were available. Every participant with HIV received treatment in the United States of America. Before DNA extraction, cryopreserved samples of about 1-11 million PBMC were thawed and then washed. At the time of the earliest PBMC sample, participants with HIV were aged between about 20 and 60 years. PBMC samples were contributed by each participant from 1-4 timepoints before ART initiation and 2-8 timepoints after ART initiation, with a median of 7 samples. Serial HIV viral load, CD4+ T-cell count, ART history and demographic data were obtained for every participant. A Qiagen kit on a QIAcube was used to extract genomic DNA from unsorted PBMC, with samples processed in batches of 12.

This record belongs to a study of long-term antiretroviral therapy in people with HIV (dated by TCRdb to between 2021 and 2024). For context, the study as a whole: The earliest samples were collected roughly a decade before the 2015 WHO recommendation for immediate ART, at a time when ART was usually postponed until CD4 counts fell. No cross-contamination during QIAcube processing was seen in test extractions of a monoclonal T-cell line run alongside 30 to 35 polyclonal samples. This retrospective serial study examined whether starting ART and sustained HIV suppression were associated with changes in the composition and diversity of the TRB repertoire in peripheral blood. Among the 30 or so participants with HIV, about 11 were female. A total of fewer than 200 cryopreserved PBMC samples were contributed to the cohort by 30 adults with confirmed HIV infection, with samples collected serially over a mean of around 6 years (range 1-12). The paper as a whole reports these results and caveats: HIV repertoires had narrower CDR3 length ranges than controls, and the network structure suggested an antigen-experienced repertoire that shifted only slightly toward naive after ART. Starting ART was linked to a significant rise in TRB diversity, yet even after long-term ART the diversity remained significantly lower than in transplant donor controls. Samples dated from the mid-2000s to the late 2010s, and the ART regimens used may be less effective than current ones. Limited PBMC availability meant only the TCR beta chain was sequenced, without alpha chain pairing. Inferences about post-ART repertoire changes were limited because no data were available on ART adherence, viral resistance or therapy changes. Expanded TRB clones identified before ART initiation dominated the repertoire at all time points, although this dominance fluctuated and declined in many PLHIV after ART. Because cell numbers in pre-ART samples were limited, unsorted PBMC were profiled instead of sorted CD4+ and CD8+ T cells.

Sequencing of the TRB variable region was done with the immunoSEQ hsTCRB v3.0 assay at survey level resolution. A depth of roughly 40,000-50,000 T-cell genomes per sample was targeted for TRB sequencing. An Illumina MiSeq with a v3 150-cycle kit was used to sequence the pooled TRB libraries. The published analysis was carried out like this. Repertoire analysis was performed in R inside a reproducible Nextflow workflow that covered QC, data transformation and analysis. LymphoSeq2, an R package for exploring AIRR-Seq data, was used to implement the custom analyses. After excluding a few samples that yielded fewer than 5000 total TRB sequences, some 180 HIV repertoires remained for analysis. Among the 190 or so HIV repertoires that were kept, roughly 58 were collected before ART initiation and about 130 were collected after ART initiation. Each repertoire was downsampled to 5000 TRB nucleotide sequences, and summary statistics were averaged across 100 downsampling iterations. Only TRB sequences with CDR3 regions of at least seven amino acids were retained for analysis. Two measures captured diversity: a Shannon entropy-derived clonality score and the Gini coefficient. In repertoire networks, the top 5000 CDR3 amino acid sequences were linked whenever an edit distance of one separated two sequences. Antigen specificity groups and MHC restriction were predicted for TRB CDR3 amino acid sequences with GLIPH2. CDR3 amino acid sequences were matched against VDJdb and McPAS-TCR to flag known CMV, EBV, HIV or tissue antigen associations. Pre-ART, post-ART and control groups were compared with Wilcoxon signed-rank tests and Holm-Bonferroni correction. TCRdb took this table from immuneACCESS and kept in-frame rearrangements with V and J called. Such tables lack part of the clones; where checked against another copy, unresolved V genes explain under half of the gap, and the rest is unexplained. The V and J calls and clone size are taken from that table; D and trimming were inferred from the DNA. The sample table contains about 20,000 clones; only one count was recorded for roughly 84% of them. The top ten clones comprise about 10% of the sample.

Here the chain combines TRBV5-1 and TRBJ2-1; TRBD2 agrees with 9 junctional bases. This receptor was identified in a man aged 40-49 years with HIV. The sequencing here drew on unsorted PBMCs, taken 2.4 years after starting antiretroviral therapy. The nucleotides are TGCGCCAGCAGCTTGGCCCGCCTAGCGGGGTCTGAAGAGCAGTTCTTC. Its protein is CASSLARLAGSEEQFF.